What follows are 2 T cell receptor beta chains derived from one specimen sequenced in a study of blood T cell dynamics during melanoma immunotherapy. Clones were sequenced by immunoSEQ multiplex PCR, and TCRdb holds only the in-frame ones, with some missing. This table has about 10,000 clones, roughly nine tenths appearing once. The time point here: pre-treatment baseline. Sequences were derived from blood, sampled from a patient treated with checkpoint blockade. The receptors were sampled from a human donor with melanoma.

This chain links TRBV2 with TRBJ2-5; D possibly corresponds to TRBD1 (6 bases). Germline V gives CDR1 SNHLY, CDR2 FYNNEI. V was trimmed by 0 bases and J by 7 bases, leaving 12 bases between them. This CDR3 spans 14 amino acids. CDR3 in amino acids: CASSEARGRGTQYF. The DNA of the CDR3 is TGTGCCAGCAGTGAAGCCAGGGGCAGAGGGACCCAGTACTTC.

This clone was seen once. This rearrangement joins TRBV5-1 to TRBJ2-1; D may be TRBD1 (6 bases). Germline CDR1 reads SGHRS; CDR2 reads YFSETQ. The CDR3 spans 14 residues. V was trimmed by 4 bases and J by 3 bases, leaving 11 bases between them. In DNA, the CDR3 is TGCGCCAGCAGCAACAGGGACCTCTACAATGAGCAGTTCTTC. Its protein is CASSNRDLYNEQFF. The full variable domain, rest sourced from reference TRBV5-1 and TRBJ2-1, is KAGVTQTPRYLIKTRGQQVTLSCSPISGHRSVSWYQQTPGQGLQFLFEYFSETQRNKGNFPGRFSGRQFSNSRSEMNVSTLELGDSALYLCASSNRDLYNEQFFGPGTRLTVL.